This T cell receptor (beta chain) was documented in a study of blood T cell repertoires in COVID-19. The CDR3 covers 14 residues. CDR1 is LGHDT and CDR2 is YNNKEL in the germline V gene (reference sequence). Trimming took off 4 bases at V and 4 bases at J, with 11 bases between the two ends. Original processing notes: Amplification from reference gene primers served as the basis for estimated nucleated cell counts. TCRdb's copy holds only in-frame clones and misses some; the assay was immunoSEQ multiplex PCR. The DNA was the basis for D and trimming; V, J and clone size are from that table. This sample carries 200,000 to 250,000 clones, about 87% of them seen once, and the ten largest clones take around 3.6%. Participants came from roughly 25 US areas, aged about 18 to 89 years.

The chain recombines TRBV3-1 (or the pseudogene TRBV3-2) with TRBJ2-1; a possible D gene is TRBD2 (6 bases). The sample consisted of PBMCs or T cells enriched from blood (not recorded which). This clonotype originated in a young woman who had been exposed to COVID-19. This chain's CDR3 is CASSPRELYNEQFF. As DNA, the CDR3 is TGTGCCAGCAGCCCGCGGGAACTATACAATGAGCAGTTCTTC.